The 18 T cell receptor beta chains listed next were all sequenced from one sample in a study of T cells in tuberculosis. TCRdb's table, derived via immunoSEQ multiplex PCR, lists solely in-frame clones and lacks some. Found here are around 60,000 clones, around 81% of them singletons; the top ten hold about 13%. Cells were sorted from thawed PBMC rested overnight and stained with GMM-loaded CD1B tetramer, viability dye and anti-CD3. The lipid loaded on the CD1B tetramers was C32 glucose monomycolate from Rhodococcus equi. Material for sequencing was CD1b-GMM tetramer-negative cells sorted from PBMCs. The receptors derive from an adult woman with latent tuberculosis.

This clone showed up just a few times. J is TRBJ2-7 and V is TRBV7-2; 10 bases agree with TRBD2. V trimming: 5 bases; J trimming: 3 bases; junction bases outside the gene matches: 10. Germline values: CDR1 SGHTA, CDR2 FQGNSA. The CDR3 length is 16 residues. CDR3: CASSPGIAGGSYEQYF. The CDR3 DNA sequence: TGTGCCAGCAGCCCCGGGATAGCGGGGGGAAGCTACGAGCAGTACTTC.

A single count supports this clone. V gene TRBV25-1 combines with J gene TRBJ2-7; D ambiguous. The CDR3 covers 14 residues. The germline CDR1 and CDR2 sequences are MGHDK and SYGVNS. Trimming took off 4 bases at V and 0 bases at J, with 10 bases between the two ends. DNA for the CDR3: TGTGCCAGCAGTGCAGGTCTTGACTCCTACGAGCAGTACTTC. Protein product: CASSAGLDSYEQYF.

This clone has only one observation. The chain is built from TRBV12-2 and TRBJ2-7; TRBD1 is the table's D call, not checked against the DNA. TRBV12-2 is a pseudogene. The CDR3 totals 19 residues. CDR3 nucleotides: TGTGCAAGTCGCGGAAAGACCCAGGTTGGGGACACAAGAAGGCACGAGCAGTACTTC. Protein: CASRGKTQVGDTRRHEQYF.

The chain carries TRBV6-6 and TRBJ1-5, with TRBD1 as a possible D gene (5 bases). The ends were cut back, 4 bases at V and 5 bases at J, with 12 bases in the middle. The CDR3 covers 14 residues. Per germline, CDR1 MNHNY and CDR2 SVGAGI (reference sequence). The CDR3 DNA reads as TGTGCCAGCAGTTCTCAGGGATTCGATCAGCCCCAGCATTTT. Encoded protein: CASSSQGFDQPQHF.

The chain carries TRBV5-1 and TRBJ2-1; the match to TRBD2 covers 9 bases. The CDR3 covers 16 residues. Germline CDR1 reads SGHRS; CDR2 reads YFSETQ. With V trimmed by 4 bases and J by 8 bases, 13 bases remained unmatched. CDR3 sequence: CASSPGLAPVPDEQFF. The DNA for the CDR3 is TGCGCCAGCAGCCCCGGACTAGCGCCAGTTCCGGATGAGCAGTTCTTC.

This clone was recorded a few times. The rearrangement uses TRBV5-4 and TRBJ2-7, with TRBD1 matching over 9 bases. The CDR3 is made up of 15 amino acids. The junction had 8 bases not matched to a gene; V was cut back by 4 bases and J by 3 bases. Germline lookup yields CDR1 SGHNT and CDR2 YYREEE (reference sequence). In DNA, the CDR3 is TGTGCCAGCAGCCCGCTGACAGGGGGGTTCTACGAGCAGTACTTC. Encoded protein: CASSPLTGGFYEQYF.

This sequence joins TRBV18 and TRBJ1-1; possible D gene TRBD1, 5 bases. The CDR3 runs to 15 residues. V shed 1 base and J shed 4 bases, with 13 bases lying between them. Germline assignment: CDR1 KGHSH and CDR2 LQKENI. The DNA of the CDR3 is TGTGCCAGCTCACCACTGGACACGGGTGGCACTGAAGCTTTCTTT. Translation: CASSPLDTGGTEAFF. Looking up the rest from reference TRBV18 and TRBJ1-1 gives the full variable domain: NAGVMQNPRHLVRRRGQEARLRCSPMKGHSHVYWYRQLPEEGLKFMVYLQKENIIDESGMPKERFSAEFPKEGPSILRIQQVVRGDSAAYFCASSPLDTGGTEAFFGQGTRLTVV.

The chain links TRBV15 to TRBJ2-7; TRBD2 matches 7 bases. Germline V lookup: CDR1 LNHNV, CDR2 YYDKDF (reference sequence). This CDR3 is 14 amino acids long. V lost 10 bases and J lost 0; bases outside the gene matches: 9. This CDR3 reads CAISSGSHSYEQYF. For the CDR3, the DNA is TGTGCCATAAGTAGCGGGTCCCACTCCTACGAGCAGTACTTC.

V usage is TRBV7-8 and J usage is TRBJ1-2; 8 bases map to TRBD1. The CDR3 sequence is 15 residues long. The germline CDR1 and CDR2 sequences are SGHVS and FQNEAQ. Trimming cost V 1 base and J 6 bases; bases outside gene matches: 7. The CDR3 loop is CASSLGRTGNNGYTF. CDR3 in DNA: TGTGCCAGCAGCTTAGGAAGGACAGGGAATAATGGCTACACCTTC.

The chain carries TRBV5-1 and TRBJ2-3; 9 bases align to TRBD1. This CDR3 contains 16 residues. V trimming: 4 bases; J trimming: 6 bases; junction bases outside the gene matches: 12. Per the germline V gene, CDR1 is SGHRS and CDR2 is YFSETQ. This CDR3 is CASSAGTGNGVDTQYF. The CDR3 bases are TGCGCCAGCAGCGCCGGGACAGGGAATGGGGTGGATACGCAGTATTTT.

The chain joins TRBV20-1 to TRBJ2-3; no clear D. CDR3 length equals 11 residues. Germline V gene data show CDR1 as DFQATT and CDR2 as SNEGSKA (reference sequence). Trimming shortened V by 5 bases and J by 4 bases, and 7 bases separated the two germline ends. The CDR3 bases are TGCAGTGCTCCCTATCCAGATACGCAGTATTTT. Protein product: CSAPYPDTQYF.

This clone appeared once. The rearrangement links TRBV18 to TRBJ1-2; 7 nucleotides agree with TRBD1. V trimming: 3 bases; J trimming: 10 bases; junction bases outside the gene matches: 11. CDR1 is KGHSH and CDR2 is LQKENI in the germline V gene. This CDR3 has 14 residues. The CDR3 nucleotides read TGTGCCAGCTCACCCACAGGGGCCTCTTGGGACTACACCTTC. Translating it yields CASSPTGASWDYTF.

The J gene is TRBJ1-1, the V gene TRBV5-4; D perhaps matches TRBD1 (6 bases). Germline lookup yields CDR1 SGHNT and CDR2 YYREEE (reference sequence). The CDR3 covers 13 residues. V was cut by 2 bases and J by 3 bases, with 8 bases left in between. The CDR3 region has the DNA TGTGCCAGCAGCTTAGACAGGTACACTGAAGCTTTCTTT. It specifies CASSLDRYTEAFF.

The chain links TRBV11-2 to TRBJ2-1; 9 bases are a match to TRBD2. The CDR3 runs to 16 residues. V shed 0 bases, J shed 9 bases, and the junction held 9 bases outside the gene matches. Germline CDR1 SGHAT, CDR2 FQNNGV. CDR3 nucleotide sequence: TGTGCCAGCAGCTTAGATCGGGTAGCGGGAGTTAGTGAGCAGTTCTTC. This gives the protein CASSLDRVAGVSEQFF. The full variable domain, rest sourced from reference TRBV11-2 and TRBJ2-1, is EAGVAQSPRYKIIEKRQSVAFWCNPISGHATLYWYQQILGQGPKLLIQFQNNGVVDDSQLPKDRFSAERLKGVDSTLKIQPAKLEDSAVYLCASSLDRVAGVSEQFFGPGTRLTVL.

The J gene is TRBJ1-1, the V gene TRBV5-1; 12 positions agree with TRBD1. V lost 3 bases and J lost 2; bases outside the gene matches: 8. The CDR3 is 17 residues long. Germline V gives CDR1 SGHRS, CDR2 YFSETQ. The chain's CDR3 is CASSSGQGARGNTEAFF. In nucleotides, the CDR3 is TGCGCCAGCAGCTCGGGACAGGGGGCGCGGGGTAACACTGAAGCTTTCTTT.

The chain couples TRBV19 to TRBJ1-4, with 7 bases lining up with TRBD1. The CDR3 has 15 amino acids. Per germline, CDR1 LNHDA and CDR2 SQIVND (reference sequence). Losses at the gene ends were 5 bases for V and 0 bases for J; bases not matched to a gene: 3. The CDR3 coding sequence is TGTGCCAGTAGTGCAGGGGGAGCAACTAATGAAAAACTGTTTTTT. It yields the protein CASSAGGATNEKLFF.

The CDR3 loop reads CAIRPHSAGADYNEQFF. CDR3 coding DNA: TGTGCCATCAGACCTCATTCGGCGGGAGCGGACTACAATGAGCAGTTCTTC. The genes are TRBV10-3 and TRBJ2-1; 7 bases line up with TRBD2. The germline CDR1 and CDR2 sequences are ENHRY and SYGVKD. V lost 6 bases, J lost 3 bases, and 14 bases stayed unmatched. CDR3 length: 17 residues.

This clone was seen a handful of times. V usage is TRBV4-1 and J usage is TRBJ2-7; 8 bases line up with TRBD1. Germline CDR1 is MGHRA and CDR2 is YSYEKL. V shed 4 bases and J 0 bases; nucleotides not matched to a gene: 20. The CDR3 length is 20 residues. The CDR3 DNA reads TGCGCCAGCAGCCCCCTCCACGACCCGGTACCGGGACAGGTCTCCTACGAGCAGTACTTC. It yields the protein CASSPLHDPVPGQVSYEQYF.